This T cell receptor beta chain is from a study of metastatic and nonmetastatic thyroid tumors. Study details: Repertoires from blood and tumor or nodule tissue of malignant and benign thyroid patients were compared. Findings and caveats of the study: The reported finding was significantly higher TCR beta diversity in malignant thyroid tumors relative to benign nodules, in blood and tumor.

Concerning this clone: Its specificity is not known.

Every patient underwent thyroid surgery untreated. TCRdb used MiXCR to call clones anew from the PCR reads. The repertoire holds tens of thousands of clones, with 33% as singletons. Trimming cost V 5 bases and J 4 bases, with 11 bases left between them. Germline CDR1 and CDR2: SGHAT and FQDESV (reference sequence). The CDR3 is 13 amino acids. Specimen: tumor tissue. The chain recombines TRBV11-1 with TRBJ1-2; possibly TRBD1 for D (5 bases). This TCR was recovered from a female donor with papillary thyroid cancer or a benign thyroid nodule (not recorded which). Some clones in this sample may be carry-over from other donors' samples. DNA of the CDR3: TGTGCCAGCAGCGTGGGACGGAGCTATGGCTACACCTTC. Amino acids: CASSVGRSYGYTF.